The sequence of this T cell receptor (beta chain) was determined in a study of blood T cells in healthy people across ages. This clonotype was detected a few times. The CDR3 extends over 12 amino acids. V was clipped by 6 bases and J by 10 bases, with 15 bases between them. In germline, CDR1 is MNHEY, CDR2 SVGAGI. Together with a sample-barcoded 5' primer, a J-beta primer mix was included in a second PCR lasting roughly 6 to 12 cycles. TCRdb used MiXCR to reprocess the 5' RACE reads, holding one entry per CDR3 protein. The sample holds 1.5 million to 2 million distinct CDR3 sequences; 28% are singletons and the top ten take approximately 7.7%.

This sequence joins TRBV6-5 and TRBJ1-1, with unresolved D. The sequenced sample consisted of blood. This receptor was obtained from a woman aged 25 to 45 in good health. CDR3 DNA: TGTGCCAGCAGCCAGGACCGGAGAAGAGCTTTCTTT. This codes for CASSQDRRRAFF.